This TCR beta chain appears in the sequencing data of a study of cytomegalovirus exposure and HLA in healthy donors. In the case of this clone: What it recognizes is unknown.

PCR involved 60 Vbeta and 13 Jbeta primers. Only in-frame clones appear in the TCRdb table, and some are missing; sequencing was by immunoSEQ multiplex PCR. The repertoire holds some 95,000 clones, with around 73% as singletons. The CDR3 is 15 residues long. V lost 6 bases to trimming and J lost 2 bases, with 14 bases between them. Looked up from germline, CDR1 is MDHEN and CDR2 is SYDVKM. Notes on the study in general: A highly shared variant cluster was judged a likely technical artifact. When analyzed later, a missense DCLRE1C variant was found to be linked to TCR beta V- and J-gene trimming.

Sequencing was performed on PBMCs. V usage is TRBV28 and J usage is TRBJ1-5; a possible D gene is TRBD1 (6 bases). This clonotype was sampled from a woman between 40 and 55 years old in good health and CMV-seropositive. The CDR3 region has the DNA TGTGCCAGCAGACCCCCCTACAGGGGCAATCAGCCCCAGCATTTT. This sequence encodes CASRPPYRGNQPQHF.